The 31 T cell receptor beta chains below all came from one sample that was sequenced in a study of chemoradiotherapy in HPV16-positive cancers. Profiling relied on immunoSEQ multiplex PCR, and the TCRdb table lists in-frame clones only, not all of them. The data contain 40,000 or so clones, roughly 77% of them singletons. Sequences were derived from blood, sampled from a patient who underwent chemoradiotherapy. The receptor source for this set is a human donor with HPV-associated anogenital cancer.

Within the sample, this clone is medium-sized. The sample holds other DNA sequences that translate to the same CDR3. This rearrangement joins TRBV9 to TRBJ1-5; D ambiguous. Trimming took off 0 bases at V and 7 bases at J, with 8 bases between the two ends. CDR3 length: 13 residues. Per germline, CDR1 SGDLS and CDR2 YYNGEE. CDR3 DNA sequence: TGTGCCAGCAGCGTAGATGGAGAACAGCCCCAGCATTTT. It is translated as CASSVDGEQPQHF.

The CDR3 region has the DNA TGTGCCAGCAGTGATGGGAGGGCGGTCAATGGCTACACCTTC. It is translated as CASSDGRAVNGYTF. This chain connects TRBV2 to TRBJ1-2; no clear D gene. CDR1 and CDR2 from the germline V gene are SNHLY and FYNNEI. Trimming removed 3 bases from V and 6 bases from J, with 14 bases in between. This CDR3 is 14 amino acids long.

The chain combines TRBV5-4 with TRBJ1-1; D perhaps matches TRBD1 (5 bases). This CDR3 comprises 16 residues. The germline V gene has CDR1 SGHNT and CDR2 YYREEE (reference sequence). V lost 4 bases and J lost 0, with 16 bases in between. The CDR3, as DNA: TGTGCCAGCAGCACAGCGGGACGGCTCATGAACACTGAAGCTTTCTTT. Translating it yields CASSTAGRLMNTEAFF.

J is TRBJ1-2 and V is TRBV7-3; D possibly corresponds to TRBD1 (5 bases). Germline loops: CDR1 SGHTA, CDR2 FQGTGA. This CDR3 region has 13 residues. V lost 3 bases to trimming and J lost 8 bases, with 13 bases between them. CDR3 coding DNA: TGTGCCAGCAGCTTTGGCGGGGGACGAGGCTACACCTTC. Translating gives CASSFGGGRGYTF.

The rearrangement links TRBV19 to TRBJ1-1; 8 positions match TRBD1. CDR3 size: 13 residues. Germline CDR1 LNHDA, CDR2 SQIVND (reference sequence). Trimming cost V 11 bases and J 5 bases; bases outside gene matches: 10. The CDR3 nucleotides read TGTGCCGTTGACAGGGGTGACGGGACTGAAGCTTTCTTT. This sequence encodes CAVDRGDGTEAFF.

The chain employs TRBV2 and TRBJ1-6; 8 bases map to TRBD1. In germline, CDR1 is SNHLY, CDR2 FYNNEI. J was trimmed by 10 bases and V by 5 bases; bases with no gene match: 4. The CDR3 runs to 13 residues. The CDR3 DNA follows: TGTGCCAGCAGTTCCGACAGGGGATCACCCCTCCACTTT. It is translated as CASSSDRGSPLHF. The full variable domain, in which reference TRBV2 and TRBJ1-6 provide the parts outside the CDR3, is EPEVTQTPSHQVTQMGQEVILRCVPISNHLYFYWYRQILGQKVEFLVSFYNNEISEKSEIFDDQFSVERPDGSNFTLKIRSTKLEDSAMYFCASSSDRGSPLHFGNGTRLTVT.

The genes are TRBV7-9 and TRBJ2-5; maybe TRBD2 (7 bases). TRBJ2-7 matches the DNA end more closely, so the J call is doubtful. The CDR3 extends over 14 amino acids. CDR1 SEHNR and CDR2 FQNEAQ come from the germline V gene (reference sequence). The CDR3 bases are TGTGCCAGCAGCCTAGGCGGGGGCCCCTACGAGCAGTACTTC. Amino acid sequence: CASSLGGGPYEQYF.

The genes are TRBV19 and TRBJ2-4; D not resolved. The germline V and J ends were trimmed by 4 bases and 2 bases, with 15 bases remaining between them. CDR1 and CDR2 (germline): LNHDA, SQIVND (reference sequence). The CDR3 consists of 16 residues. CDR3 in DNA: TGTGCCAGTAGTACCCTAAATGTGGAGTCCAAAAACATTCAGTACTTC. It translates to CASSTLNVESKNIQYF.

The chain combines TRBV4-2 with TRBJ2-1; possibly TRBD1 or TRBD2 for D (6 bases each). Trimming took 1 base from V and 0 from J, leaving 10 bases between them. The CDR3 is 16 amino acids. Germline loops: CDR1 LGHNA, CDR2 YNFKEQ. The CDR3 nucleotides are TGTGCCAGCAGCCAAGCGGGGGCGAGCTCCTACAATGAGCAGTTCTTC. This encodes CASSQAGASSYNEQFF.

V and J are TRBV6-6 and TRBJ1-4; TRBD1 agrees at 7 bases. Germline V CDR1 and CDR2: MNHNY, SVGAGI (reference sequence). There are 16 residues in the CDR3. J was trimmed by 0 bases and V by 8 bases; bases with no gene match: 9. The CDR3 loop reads CASSTGRRATNEKLFF. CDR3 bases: TGTGCCAGCTCGACAGGGCGTAGAGCAACTAATGAAAAACTGTTTTTT.

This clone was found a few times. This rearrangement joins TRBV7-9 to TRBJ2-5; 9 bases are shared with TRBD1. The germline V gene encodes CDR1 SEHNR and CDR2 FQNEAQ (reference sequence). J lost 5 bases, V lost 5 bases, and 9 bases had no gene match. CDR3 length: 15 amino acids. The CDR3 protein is CASSVGTGSGETQYF. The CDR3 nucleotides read TGTGCCAGCAGCGTTGGGACAGGGTCGGGGGAGACCCAGTACTTC. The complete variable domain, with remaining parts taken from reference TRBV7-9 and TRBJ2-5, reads DTGVSQNPRHKITKRGQNVTFRCDPISEHNRLYWYRQTLGQGPEFLTYFQNEAQLEKSRLLSDRFSAERPKGSFSTLEIQRTEQGDSAMYLCASSVGTGSGETQYFGPGTRLLVL.

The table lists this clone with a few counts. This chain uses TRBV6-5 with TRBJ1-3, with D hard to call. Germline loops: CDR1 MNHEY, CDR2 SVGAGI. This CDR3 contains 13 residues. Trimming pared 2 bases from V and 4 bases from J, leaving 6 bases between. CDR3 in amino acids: CASSYSTGNTIYF. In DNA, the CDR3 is TGTGCCAGCAGTTACAGTACCGGAAACACCATATATTTT.

The CDR3 is CASSLEGWAKETRETQYF. DNA for the CDR3: TGTGCCAGCAGCTTAGAGGGATGGGCCAAGGAGACACGAGAGACCCAGTACTTC. The chain employs TRBV7-2 and TRBJ2-5, with unresolved D. Trimming left V 1 base short and J 4 bases short, with 22 bases between. CDR3 size: 18 residues. Germline CDR1 is SGHTA and CDR2 is FQGNSA.

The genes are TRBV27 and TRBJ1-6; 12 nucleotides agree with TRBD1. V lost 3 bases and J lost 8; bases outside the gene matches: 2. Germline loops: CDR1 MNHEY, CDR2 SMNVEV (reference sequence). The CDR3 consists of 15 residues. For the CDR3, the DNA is TGTGCCAGCAGTTTGGGACAGGGGGCTCATTCACCCCTCCACTTT. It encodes CASSLGQGAHSPLHF.

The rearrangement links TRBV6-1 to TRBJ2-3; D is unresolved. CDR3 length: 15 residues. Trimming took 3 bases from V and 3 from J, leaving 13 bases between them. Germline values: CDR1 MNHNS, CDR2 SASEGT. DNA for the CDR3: TGTGCCAGCAGTGACCTAAGTTTTGGGACAGATACGCAGTATTTT. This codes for CASSDLSFGTDTQYF.

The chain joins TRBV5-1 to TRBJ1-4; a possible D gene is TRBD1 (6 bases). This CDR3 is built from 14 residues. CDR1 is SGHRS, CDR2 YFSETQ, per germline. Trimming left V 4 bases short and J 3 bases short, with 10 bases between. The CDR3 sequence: CASSPGTSNEKLFF. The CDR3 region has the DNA TGCGCCAGCAGCCCCGGGACATCTAATGAAAAACTGTTTTTT.

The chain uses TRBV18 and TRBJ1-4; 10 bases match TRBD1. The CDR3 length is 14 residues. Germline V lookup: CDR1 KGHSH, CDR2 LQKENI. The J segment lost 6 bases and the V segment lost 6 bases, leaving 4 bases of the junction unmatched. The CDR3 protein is CASSPGTGDEKLFF. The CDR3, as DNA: TGTGCCAGCTCCCCCGGGACAGGGGATGAAAAACTGTTTTTT.

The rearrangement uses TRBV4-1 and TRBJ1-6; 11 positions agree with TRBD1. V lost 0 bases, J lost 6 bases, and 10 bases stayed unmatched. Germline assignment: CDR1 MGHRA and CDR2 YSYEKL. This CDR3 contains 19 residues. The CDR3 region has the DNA TGCGCCAGCAGCCAAGAATTGGGACAGGGGGTATTATTTAATTCACCCCTCCACTTT. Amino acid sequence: CASSQELGQGVLFNSPLHF.

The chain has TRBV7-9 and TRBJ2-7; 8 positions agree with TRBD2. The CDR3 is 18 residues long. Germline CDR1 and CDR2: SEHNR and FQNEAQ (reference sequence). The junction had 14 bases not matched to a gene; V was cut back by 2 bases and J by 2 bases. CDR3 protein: CASSLKDFGGAPAYEQYF. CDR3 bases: TGTGCCAGCAGCTTAAAGGACTTCGGGGGGGCCCCCGCCTACGAGCAGTACTTC.

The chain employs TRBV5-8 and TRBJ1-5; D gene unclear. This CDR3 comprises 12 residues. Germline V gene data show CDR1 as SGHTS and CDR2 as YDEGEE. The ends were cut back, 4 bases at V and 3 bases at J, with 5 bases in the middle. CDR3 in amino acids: CASSPYNQPQHF. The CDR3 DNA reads TGTGCCAGCAGCCCCTACAATCAGCCCCAGCATTTT. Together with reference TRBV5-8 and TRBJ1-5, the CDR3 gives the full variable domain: EAGVTQSPTHLIKTRGQQATLRCSPISGHTSVYWYQQALGLGLQFLLWYDEGEERNRGNFPPRFSGRQFPNYSSELNVNALELEDSALYLCASSPYNQPQHFGDGTRLSIL.

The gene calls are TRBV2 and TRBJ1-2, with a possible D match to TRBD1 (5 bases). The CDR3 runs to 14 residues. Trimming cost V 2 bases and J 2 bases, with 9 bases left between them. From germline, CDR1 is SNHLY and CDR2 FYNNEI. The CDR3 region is CASSEQGGNYGYTF. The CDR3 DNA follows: TGTGCCAGCAGTGAACAGGGAGGAAACTATGGCTACACCTTC. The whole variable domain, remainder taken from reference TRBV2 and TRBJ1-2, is EPEVTQTPSHQVTQMGQEVILRCVPISNHLYFYWYRQILGQKVEFLVSFYNNEISEKSEIFDDQFSVERPDGSNFTLKIRSTKLEDSAMYFCASSEQGGNYGYTFGSGTRLTVV.

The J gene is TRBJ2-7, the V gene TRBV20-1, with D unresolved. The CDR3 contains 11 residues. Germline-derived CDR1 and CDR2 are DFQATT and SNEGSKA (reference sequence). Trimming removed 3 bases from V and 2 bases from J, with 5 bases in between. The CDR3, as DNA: TGCAGTGCTAGTAGCCCCTACGAGCAGTACTTC. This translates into CSASSPYEQYF.

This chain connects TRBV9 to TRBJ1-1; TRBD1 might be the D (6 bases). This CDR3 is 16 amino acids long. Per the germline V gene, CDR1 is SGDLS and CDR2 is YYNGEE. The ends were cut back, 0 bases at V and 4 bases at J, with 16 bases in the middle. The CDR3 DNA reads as TGTGCCAGCAGCGTAGATCCAGGGGTCGGTAGCACTGAAGCTTTCTTT. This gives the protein CASSVDPGVGSTEAFF.

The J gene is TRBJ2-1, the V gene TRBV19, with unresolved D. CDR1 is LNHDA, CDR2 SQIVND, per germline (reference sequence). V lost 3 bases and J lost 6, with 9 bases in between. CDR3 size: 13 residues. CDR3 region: CASSIPGPNEQFF. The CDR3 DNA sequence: TGTGCCAGTAGTATTCCGGGTCCCAATGAGCAGTTCTTC.

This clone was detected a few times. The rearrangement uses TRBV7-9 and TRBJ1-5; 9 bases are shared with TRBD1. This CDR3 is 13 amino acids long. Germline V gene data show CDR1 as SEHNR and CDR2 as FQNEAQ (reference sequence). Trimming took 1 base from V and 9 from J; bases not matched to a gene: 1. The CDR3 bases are TGTGCCAGCAGCTTAGGGACAGGGGCGCCCCAGCATTTT. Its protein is CASSLGTGAPQHF.

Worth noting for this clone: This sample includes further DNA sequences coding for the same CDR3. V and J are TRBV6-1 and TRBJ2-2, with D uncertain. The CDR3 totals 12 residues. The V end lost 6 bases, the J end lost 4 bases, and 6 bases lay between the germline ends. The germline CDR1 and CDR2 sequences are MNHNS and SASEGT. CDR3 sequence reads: CASSRTTGELFF. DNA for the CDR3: TGTGCCAGCAGCCGAACCACCGGGGAGCTGTTTTTT.

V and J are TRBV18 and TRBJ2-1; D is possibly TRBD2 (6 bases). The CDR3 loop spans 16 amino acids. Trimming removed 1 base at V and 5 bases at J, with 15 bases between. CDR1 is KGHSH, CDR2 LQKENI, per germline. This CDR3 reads CASSPQAGGTNNEQFF. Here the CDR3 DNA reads TGTGCCAGCTCACCACAGGCCGGGGGAACGAACAATGAGCAGTTCTTC.

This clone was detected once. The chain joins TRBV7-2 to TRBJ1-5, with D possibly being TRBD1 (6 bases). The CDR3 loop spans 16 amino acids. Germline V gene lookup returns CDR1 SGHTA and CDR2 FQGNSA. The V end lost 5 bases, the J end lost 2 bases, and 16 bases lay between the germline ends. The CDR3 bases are TGTGCCAGCAGCATAAGAACAGGGCTGGGCAATCAGCCCCAGCATTTT. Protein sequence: CASSIRTGLGNQPQHF.

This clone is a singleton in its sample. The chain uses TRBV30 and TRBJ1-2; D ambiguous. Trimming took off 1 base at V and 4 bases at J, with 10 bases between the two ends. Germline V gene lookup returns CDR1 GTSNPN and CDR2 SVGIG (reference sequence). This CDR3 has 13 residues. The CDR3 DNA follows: TGTGCCTGGAGTGGGGGAGGGTTCTATGGCTACACCTTC. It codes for CAWSGGGFYGYTF.

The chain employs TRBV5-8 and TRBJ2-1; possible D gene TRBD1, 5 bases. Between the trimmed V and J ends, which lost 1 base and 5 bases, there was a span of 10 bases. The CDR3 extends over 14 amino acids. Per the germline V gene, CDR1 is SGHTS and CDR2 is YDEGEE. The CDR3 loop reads CASSLRQKDNEQFF. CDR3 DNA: TGTGCCAGCAGCTTGAGACAGAAAGACAATGAGCAGTTCTTC.

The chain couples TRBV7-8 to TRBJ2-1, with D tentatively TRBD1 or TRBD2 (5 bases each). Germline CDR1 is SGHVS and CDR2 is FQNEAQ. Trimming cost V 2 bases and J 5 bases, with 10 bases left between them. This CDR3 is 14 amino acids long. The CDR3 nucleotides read TGTGCCAGCAGCTTAACCGGGGCACACAATGAGCAGTTCTTC. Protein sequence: CASSLTGAHNEQFF. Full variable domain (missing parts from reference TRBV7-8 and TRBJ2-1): GAGVSQSPRYKVAKRGQDVALRCDPISGHVSLFWYQQALGQGPEFLTYFQNEAQLDKSGLPSDRFFAERPEGSVSTLKIQRTQQEDSAVYLCASSLTGAHNEQFFGPGTRLTVL.